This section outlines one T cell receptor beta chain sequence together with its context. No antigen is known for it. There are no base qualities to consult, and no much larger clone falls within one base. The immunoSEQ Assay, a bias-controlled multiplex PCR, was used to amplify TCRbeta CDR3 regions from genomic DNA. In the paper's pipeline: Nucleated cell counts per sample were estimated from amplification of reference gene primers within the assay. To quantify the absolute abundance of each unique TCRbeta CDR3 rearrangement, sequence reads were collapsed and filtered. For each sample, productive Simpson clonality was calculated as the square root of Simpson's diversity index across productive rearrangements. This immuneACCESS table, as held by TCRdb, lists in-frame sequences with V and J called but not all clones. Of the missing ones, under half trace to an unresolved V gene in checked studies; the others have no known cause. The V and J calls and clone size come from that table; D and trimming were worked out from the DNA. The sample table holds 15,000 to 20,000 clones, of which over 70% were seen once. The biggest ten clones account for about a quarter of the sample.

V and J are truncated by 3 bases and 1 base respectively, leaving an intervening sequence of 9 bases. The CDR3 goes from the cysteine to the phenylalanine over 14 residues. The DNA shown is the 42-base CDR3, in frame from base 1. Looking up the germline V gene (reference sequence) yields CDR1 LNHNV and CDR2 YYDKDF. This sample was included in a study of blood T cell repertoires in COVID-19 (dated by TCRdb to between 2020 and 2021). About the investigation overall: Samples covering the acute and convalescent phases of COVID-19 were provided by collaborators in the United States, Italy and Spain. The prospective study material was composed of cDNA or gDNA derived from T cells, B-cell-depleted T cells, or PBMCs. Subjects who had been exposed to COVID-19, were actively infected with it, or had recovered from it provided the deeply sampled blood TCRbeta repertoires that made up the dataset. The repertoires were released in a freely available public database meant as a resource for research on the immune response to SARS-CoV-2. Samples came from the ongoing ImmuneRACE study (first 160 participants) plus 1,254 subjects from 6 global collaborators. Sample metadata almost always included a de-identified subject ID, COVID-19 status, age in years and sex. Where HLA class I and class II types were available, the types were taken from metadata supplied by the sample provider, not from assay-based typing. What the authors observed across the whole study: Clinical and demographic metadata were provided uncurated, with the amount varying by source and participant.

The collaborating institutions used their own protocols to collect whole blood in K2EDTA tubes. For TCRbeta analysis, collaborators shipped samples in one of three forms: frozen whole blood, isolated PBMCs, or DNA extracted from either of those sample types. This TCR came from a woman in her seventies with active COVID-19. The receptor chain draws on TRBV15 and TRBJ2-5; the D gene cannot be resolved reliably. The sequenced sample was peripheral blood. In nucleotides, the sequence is TGTGCCACCAGCAGGAGCAGGCTCCAAGAGACCCAGTACTTC. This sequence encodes CATSRSRLQETQYF.